This T cell receptor beta chain was profiled in a study of OX40 agonist ivuxolimab in advanced cancers. Study background: The dose-escalation cohort was over 65% male, with a mean age of 60 years, ranging about 20 to 85. Study observations and caveats: Among the lowest levels of clonal expansion were found in partial responders at 0.1-3.0 mg/kg. Certain nonresponding patients likewise had low normalized T-cell clonal expansion.

Germline V gene sequence: CDR1 SEHNR, CDR2 FQNEAQ (reference sequence). CDR3 length equals 13 residues. V dropped 1 base and J dropped 5 bases, with 9 bases sitting between them. TCRdb's table, derived via immunoSEQ multiplex PCR, lists solely in-frame clones and lacks some. The top ten clones hold 0.27% of a sample with about 110,000 clones, around nine tenths of them seen once. This clone was counted only a few times. Its antigen remains unknown. The sample here was CD4+ or CD8+ T cells sorted from blood, taken in a trial of the OX40 agonist ivuxolimab. This TCR derives from an adult with an advanced solid tumor such as melanoma, head and neck, liver or kidney cancer. The V and J genes are TRBV7-9 and TRBJ2-7; D is perhaps TRBD1 (5 bases). The CDR3: CASSLDRSHEQYF. CDR3 DNA sequence: TGTGCCAGCAGCTTAGACAGGAGCCACGAGCAGTACTTC.